These 4 T cell receptor beta chains originate from one sample sequenced in a study of T cell repertoires in aging, cancer and after chemotherapy. Multiplex touch-down PCR with TRB-A/B primers amplified rearranged V-D-J TRB sequences. MiXCR, applied by TCRdb to the multiplex PCR reads, yields one record per CDR3 protein. The sample carries around 3,200 distinct CDR3 sequences, 20% to 25% recorded once. Amplification of TCR beta used genomic DNA extracted from peripheral blood. Input material: blood. The receptors were gathered from a human donor with a blood cancer.

To note about this clonotype: This may arise from a read error, as a much more abundant clone is one base away. The V call is TRBV11-2, the J call TRBJ2-3; possible D gene TRBD2, 5 bases. The CDR3 contains 19 residues. Germline V gene sequence: CDR1 SGHAT, CDR2 FQNNGV. CDR3 region: CASSLFPDGMGESTDTEYF. The CDR3 DNA follows: TGTGCCAGCAGCTTATTTCCGGACGGCATGGGAGAGAGCACAGATACGGAGTATTTT.

This clonotype was recorded a few times. The chain couples TRBV20-1 to TRBJ1-6; D is perhaps TRBD1 (6 bases). The CDR3 runs to 15 residues. Trimming removed 5 bases from V and 0 bases from J, with 11 bases in between. Germline CDR1 DFQATT, CDR2 SNEGSKA (reference sequence). The chain's CDR3 is CSAVDRSSYNSPLHF. The CDR3 DNA reads TGCAGTGCTGTTGACAGGAGCTCCTATAATTCACCCCTCCACTTT.

By frequency in the sample, this clonotype is medium-sized. The chain couples TRBV6-1 to TRBJ2-1, with 14 nucleotides matching TRBD2. The CDR3 spans 19 residues. The V gene end was trimmed by 4 bases and the J gene end by 7 bases; junction bases not matched to a gene: 15. Germline V gene lookup returns CDR1 MNHNS and CDR2 SASEGT. The CDR3 DNA sequence: TGTGCCAGCAGTGGAGGGACTAGCGGGAGAACGGTAGTGTGGAATGAGCAGTTCTTC. Protein: CASSGGTSGRTVVWNEQFF.

The chain joins TRBV20-1 to TRBJ2-2; 7 positions agree with TRBD2. After removal of 5 bases from V and 5 bases from J, the junction contained 5 bases not matched to a gene. CDR3 length: 13 amino acids. Germline lookup yields CDR1 DFQATT and CDR2 SNEGSKA (reference sequence). The CDR3 DNA reads TGCAGTGCTCTTCCGGGACTAACCGGGGAGCTGTTTTTT. Its protein is CSALPGLTGELFF.